This T cell receptor beta chain was profiled in a study of identical twins. cDNA carried unique molecular identifiers, and a universal primer site was added by template switching. TCRdb re-called the 5' RACE reads with MiXCR, one entry per CDR3 protein. The table records approximately 470,000 distinct CDR3 sequences, 11% to 15% of them present only once. Concerning this clonotype: Its antigen remains unknown.

Study-level findings and limits: Alpha sequences that were out-of-frame and twin-shared showed an excess of low generation probability. The study reached conclusions through statistical analysis that was cross-sectional, not following the same donors. In zero-insertion analyses, partial confounding could arise from invariant MAIT and iNKT cells.

This CDR3 comprises 14 residues. V shed 4 bases, J shed 8 bases, and the junction held 4 bases outside the gene matches. Germline lookup yields CDR1 LNHDA and CDR2 SQIVND (reference sequence). These same data were also listed under a study on yellow fever vaccine responses in identical twins.

This receptor was identified in a woman aged 18 to 35 in good health. Sequencing was carried out using CD4+ T cells sorted from blood. V usage is TRBV19 and J usage is TRBJ1-4; 10 positions match TRBD1. The CDR3 spells CASSTRDRGEKLFF. DNA of the CDR3: TGTGCCAGTAGTACGCGGGACAGGGGAGAAAAACTGTTTTTT. The entire variable domain, with the rest obtained from reference TRBV19 and TRBJ1-4, is as follows: DGGITQSPKYLFRKEGQNVTLSCEQNLNHDAMYWYRQDPGQGLRLIYYSQIVNDFQKGDIAEGYSVSREKKESFPLTVTSAQKNPTAFYLCASSTRDRGEKLFFGSGTQLSVL.